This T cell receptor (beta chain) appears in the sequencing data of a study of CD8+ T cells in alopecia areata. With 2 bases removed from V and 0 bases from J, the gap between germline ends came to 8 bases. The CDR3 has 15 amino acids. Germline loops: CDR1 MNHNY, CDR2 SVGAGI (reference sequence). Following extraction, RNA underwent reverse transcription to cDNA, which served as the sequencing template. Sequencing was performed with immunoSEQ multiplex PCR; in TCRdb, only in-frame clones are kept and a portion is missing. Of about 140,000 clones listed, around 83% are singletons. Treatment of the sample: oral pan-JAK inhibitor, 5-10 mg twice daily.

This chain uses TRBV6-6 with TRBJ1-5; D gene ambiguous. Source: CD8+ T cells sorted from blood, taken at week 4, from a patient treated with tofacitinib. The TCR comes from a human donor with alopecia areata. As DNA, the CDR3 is TGTGCCAGCAGTTACAGGGAAGGTAGCAATCAGCCCCAGCATTTT. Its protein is CASSYREGSNQPQHF.